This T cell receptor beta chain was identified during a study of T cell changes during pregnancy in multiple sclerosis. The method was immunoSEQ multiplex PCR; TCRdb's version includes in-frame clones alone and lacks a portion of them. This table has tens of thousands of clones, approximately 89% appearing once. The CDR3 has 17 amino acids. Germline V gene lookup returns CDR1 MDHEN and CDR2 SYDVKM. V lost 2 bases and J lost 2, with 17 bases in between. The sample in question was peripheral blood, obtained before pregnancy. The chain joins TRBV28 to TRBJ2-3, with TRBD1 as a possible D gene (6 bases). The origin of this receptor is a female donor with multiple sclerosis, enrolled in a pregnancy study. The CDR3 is CASSLLLWDINTDTQYF. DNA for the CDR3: TGTGCCAGCAGTTTACTTCTTTGGGACATTAACACAGATACGCAGTATTTT.